A single sample gave rise to the 29 T cell receptor beta chains below, sequenced in a study of T-cell reconstitution after alpha-beta-depleted transplantation in children. Construction of the TCRbeta library involved unique molecular identifiers. TCRdb passed the PCR reads through MiXCR, listing each CDR3 protein once. Among under 750,000 distinct CDR3 sequences listed, around 23% were seen once. The sample was PBMCs, mostly from graft donor cells, taken 360 days after TCRalphabeta/CD19-depleted stem cell transplant. All receptors derive from a boy younger than two who had a stem cell transplant for acute myeloid leukemia, so the T cells may come from the graft donor.

This clonotype showed up many times. The chain links TRBV4-1 to TRBJ2-7; 9 bases line up with TRBD2. The CDR3 contains 15 residues. Trimming removed 4 bases from V and 0 bases from J; junction bases left unmatched: 4. Germline V gene sequence: CDR1 MGHRA, CDR2 YSYEKL. The CDR3 DNA is TGCGCCAGCAGCCCTCTAGCGGGGAGCTCCTACGAGCAGTACGTC. Its protein product is CASSPLAGSSYEQYV.

The chain employs TRBV14 and TRBJ1-1; possibly TRBD1 for D (5 bases). The V gene lost 4 bases and the J gene lost 0 bases, with 21 bases spanning the gap. This CDR3 has 18 amino acids. Germline CDR1 and CDR2: SGHDN and FVKESK. Here the CDR3 DNA reads TGTGCCAGCAGCCGTCAAGGGGCCTCCGTAACCTTGAACACTGAAGCTTTCTTT. Its protein product is CASSRQGASVTLNTEAFF.

As DNA, the CDR3 is TGCAGCGTTGAAGTTCTGAAACGGACTTACAATGAGCAGTTCTTC. This sequence encodes CSVEVLKRTYNEQFF. The chain uses TRBV29-1 and TRBJ2-1; a possible D gene is TRBD2 (5 bases). Trimming left V 1 base short and J 4 bases short, with 14 bases between. The CDR3 has 15 amino acids. Germline V gene lookup returns CDR1 SQVTM and CDR2 ANQGSEA.

This clonotype was detected many times. The chain links TRBV5-6 to TRBJ2-1; D is uncertain. V was pared by 9 bases and J by 7 bases, with 14 bases between. The CDR3 runs to 12 residues. CDR1 and CDR2 (germline): SGHDT, YYEEEE. CDR3 amino acids: CAMSLGENEQFF. The CDR3 bases are TGTGCCATGAGCCTCGGCGAGAATGAGCAGTTCTTC.

This clonotype was counted many times. This chain joins TRBV28 and TRBJ1-4, with 8 bases lining up with TRBD1. Germline loops: CDR1 MDHEN, CDR2 SYDVKM. This CDR3 region has 13 residues. The V segment lost 6 bases and the J segment 7 bases; nucleotides outside the gene matches: 4. Written as DNA, the CDR3 is TGTGCCAGCAGAGCAGGGGGCGGTGAAAAACTGTTTTTT. It encodes CASRAGGGEKLFF. The full variable domain, with the rest looked up from reference TRBV28 and TRBJ1-4, is DVKVTQSSRYLVKRTGEKVFLECVQDMDHENMFWYRQDPGLGLRLIYFSYDVKMKEKGDIPEGYSVSREKKERFSLILESASTNQTSMYLCASRAGGGEKLFFGSGTQLSVL.

The chain employs TRBV7-2 and TRBJ2-3; 7 bases are a match to TRBD2. Germline-derived CDR1 and CDR2 are SGHTA and FQGNSA. J gave up 4 bases and V 6 bases, and 7 bases lay outside the gene matches. The CDR3 sequence is 14 residues long. CDR3 sequence reads: CASSQWDYPDTQYF. Here the CDR3 DNA reads TGTGCCAGCAGTCAGTGGGACTATCCAGATACGCAGTATTTT.

V usage is TRBV7-2 and J usage is TRBJ2-7; 8 bases are a match to TRBD2. The CDR3 has 14 residues. J was trimmed by 5 bases and V by 0 bases; bases with no gene match: 3. Germline V CDR1 and CDR2: SGHTA, FQGNSA. The CDR3 DNA sequence: TGTGCCAGCAGCTTAGCTCGGGGGGGTAACGAGCAGTACTTC. Its translation is CASSLARGGNEQYF.

This clonotype was observed many times. CDR3 amino acids: CASSSASGGRTDTQYF. The CDR3 DNA sequence: TGTGCCAGCAGTTCGGCTAGCGGGGGGCGCACAGATACGCAGTATTTT. The chain combines TRBV28 with TRBJ2-3; 11 positions match TRBD2. CDR3 length: 16 residues. V lost 4 bases, J lost 1 base, and 4 bases stayed unmatched. Germline assignment: CDR1 MDHEN and CDR2 SYDVKM.

J is TRBJ2-3 and V is TRBV7-9; D possibly corresponds to TRBD2 (7 bases). CDR1 is SEHNR, CDR2 FQNEAQ, per germline (reference sequence). The CDR3 has 15 amino acids. Between the trimmed V and J ends, which lost 3 bases and 2 bases, there was a span of 12 bases. The CDR3 reads CASSLDGGPTDTQYF. The CDR3 DNA is TGTGCCAGCAGCTTGGACGGGGGGCCCACAGATACGCAGTATTTT.

V usage is TRBV10-3 and J usage is TRBJ1-1; D is uncertain. Germline CDR1 ENHRY, CDR2 SYGVKD. V was cut by 3 bases and J by 3 bases, with 14 bases left in between. The CDR3 runs to 15 residues. CDR3 loop: CAISDTGKSDTEAFF. Written as DNA, the CDR3 is TGTGCCATCAGTGACACCGGTAAGTCGGACACTGAAGCTTTCTTT.

The V and J genes are TRBV20-1 and TRBJ2-5; D is possibly TRBD2 (6 bases). Trimming removed 3 bases at V and 7 bases at J, with 12 bases between. Germline V gives CDR1 DFQATT, CDR2 SNEGSKA (reference sequence). This CDR3 contains 12 residues. The CDR3 sequence: CSASYQGGTQYF. The CDR3 bases are TGCAGTGCTAGCTACCAGGGAGGGACCCAGTACTTC.

The CDR3 reads CASSFGAVPQHF. The CDR3 DNA follows: TGTGCCAGCAGTTTCGGGGCAGTTCCCCAGCATTTT. The chain links TRBV12-3 or TRBV12-4 to TRBJ1-5; perhaps TRBD1 as D (5 bases). Trimming removed 3 bases at V and 10 bases at J, with 10 bases between. The CDR3 is made up of 12 amino acids.

The table lists this clonotype with many counts. V usage is TRBV20-1 and J usage is TRBJ2-7; TRBD1 matches at 8 bases. Trimming took 0 bases from V and 5 from J; bases not matched to a gene: 9. Germline V gene lookup returns CDR1 DFQATT and CDR2 SNEGSKA (reference sequence). The CDR3 covers 15 residues. CDR3 in DNA: TGCAGTGCTAGAGATCTCCGGGACAGGCGCGACGAGCAGTACTTC. Translation gives CSARDLRDRRDEQYF.

Worth noting for this clonotype: Compared with germline, one end of the junction differs, possibly owing to a read error. The chain combines TRBV10-3 with TRBJ1-5, with D hard to call. The CDR3 is 16 amino acids. Germline-derived CDR1 and CDR2 are ENHRY and SYGVKD. The CDR3 DNA reads TGTGCCATCAATGAGTCAGGCAAAGATAGCAATCAGCCCCAGCATTTT. It codes for CAINESGKDSNQPQHF.

This rearrangement joins TRBV20-1 to TRBJ2-2; the match to TRBD2 covers 12 bases. Per germline, CDR1 DFQATT and CDR2 SNEGSKA (reference sequence). This CDR3 contains 16 residues. With 3 bases clipped from V and 4 bases from J, the junction kept 6 bases outside the gene matches. In DNA form, the CDR3 reads TGCAGTGCTAGGCGAACTAGCGGGGGGTTCACCGGGGAGCTGTTTTTT. Amino acids: CSARRTSGGFTGELFF.

This chain connects TRBV20-1 to TRBJ1-2; 9 nucleotides agree with TRBD1. CDR3 size: 13 residues. Germline CDR1 reads DFQATT; CDR2 reads SNEGSKA (reference sequence). Here the CDR3 reads CRAPGQGLYGYTF. The CDR3 DNA is TGCAGGGCTCCAGGACAGGGGCTCTATGGCTACACCTTC.

This clonotype was counted many times. This chain uses TRBV6-1 with TRBJ2-3, with 10 nucleotides matching TRBD2. In germline, CDR1 is MNHNS, CDR2 SASEGT. The CDR3 is made up of 15 amino acids. The ends lost 6 bases at V and 5 bases at J; junction bases unmatched: 8. The CDR3: CASRPGLASRDTQYF. CDR3 sequence (DNA): TGTGCCAGCAGACCGGGACTAGCGTCCCGAGATACGCAGTATTTT.

The sample holds many counts of this clonotype. The chain employs TRBV10-3 and TRBJ2-2; TRBD2 is a possible D gene (6 bases). The V end was cut by 8 bases, the J end by 4 bases, with 17 bases between. The germline V gene has CDR1 ENHRY and CDR2 SYGVKD. This CDR3 is 15 amino acids long. The CDR3 region has the DNA TGTGCCATCTCCGGGGGACGGGCGAGCACCGGGGAGCTGTTTTTT. Its protein is CAISGGRASTGELFF.

The chain recombines TRBV20-1 with TRBJ1-1; D possibly corresponds to TRBD1 (5 bases). V lost 2 bases and J lost 3, with 22 bases in between. This CDR3 has 17 amino acids. Germline assignment: CDR1 DFQATT and CDR2 SNEGSKA (reference sequence). The CDR3 loop reads CSARNLPLPWGDTEAFF. The CDR3 coding sequence is TGCAGTGCTAGAAACCTTCCACTACCCTGGGGGGACACTGAAGCTTTCTTT.

A few counts support this clonotype. The CDR3 spells CASSYSFGSPDTQYF. The CDR3 DNA sequence: TGTGCCAGCAGTTACTCGTTCGGGTCCCCAGATACGCAGTATTTT. This chain joins TRBV6-5 and TRBJ2-3; no clear D. Trimming took off 0 bases at V and 4 bases at J, with 11 bases between the two ends. This CDR3 has 15 residues. Germline values: CDR1 MNHEY, CDR2 SVGAGI.

CDR3 sequence reads: CASSGQGGAGEKLFF. CDR3 bases: TGTGCCAGCAGTGGCCAGGGGGGGGCCGGAGAAAAACTGTTTTTT. The V and J genes are TRBV12-3 or TRBV12-4 and TRBJ1-4; 7 bases map to TRBD1. The CDR3 length is 15 residues. V shed 5 bases and J 8 bases; nucleotides not matched to a gene: 11.

A word on this clonotype: This may arise from a read error, as a much more abundant clone is one base away. The V call is TRBV7-2, the J call TRBJ1-1, with TRBD1 matching 10 bases. The CDR3 spans 17 residues. Germline V gene lookup returns CDR1 SGHTA and CDR2 FQGNSA. The CDR3 is CASSTRGQGVEVAEAYF. CDR3 coding DNA: TGTGCCAGCAGCACGAGAGGACAGGGGGTAGAGGTCGCTGAAGCTTACTTT.

This clonotype was recorded many times. The V and J genes are TRBV20-1 and TRBJ2-1, with D uncertain. The germline V gene encodes CDR1 DFQATT and CDR2 SNEGSKA (reference sequence). This CDR3 region has 13 residues. V shed 5 bases and J shed 9 bases, with 17 bases lying between them. CDR3 in amino acids: CSAPQQALGEQFF. The CDR3 DNA sequence: TGCAGTGCTCCCCAGCAGGCCTTAGGTGAGCAGTTCTTC.

The genes are TRBV20-1 and TRBJ2-5; TRBD1 agrees at 7 bases. CDR1 is DFQATT and CDR2 is SNEGSKA in the germline V gene (reference sequence). This CDR3 has 13 residues. The trim removed 4 bases at V and 2 bases at J, leaving 4 bases unmatched. CDR3 sequence: CSATTGKQETQYF. CDR3 DNA: TGCAGTGCTACGACAGGGAAACAAGAGACCCAGTACTTC.

The genes are TRBV5-1 and TRBJ1-6; D not resolved. The CDR3 has 18 amino acids. Germline CDR1 and CDR2: SGHRS and YFSETQ. Trimming removed 1 base at V and 0 bases at J, with 14 bases between. The CDR3 is CASSLSVARSSYNSPLHF. Written as DNA, the CDR3 is TGCGCCAGCAGCTTGTCGGTCGCAAGGAGCTCCTATAATTCACCCCTCCACTTT.

This clonotype came up many times. This chain uses TRBV29-1 with TRBJ2-7; D may be TRBD1 (5 bases). V lost 4 bases and J 3 bases, leaving 7 bases between the germline ends. The CDR3 runs 11 residues. In germline, CDR1 is SQVTM, CDR2 ANQGSEA. The CDR3 sequence: CSVVRGYEQYF. The CDR3 DNA reads as TGCAGCGTTGTAAGGGGCTACGAGCAGTACTTC.

This rearrangement joins TRBV15 to TRBJ2-1; tentatively, D is TRBD1 or TRBD2 (6 bases each). Trimming left V 0 bases short and J 12 bases short, with 18 bases between. Germline assignment: CDR1 LNHNV and CDR2 YYDKDF (reference sequence). CDR3 length: 15 amino acids. DNA of the CDR3: TGTGCCACCAGCAGAGAAGGGACGGGGGTCAGGGGGCAGTTCTTC. This gives the protein CATSREGTGVRGQFF.

J is TRBJ1-5 and V is TRBV4-1, with a possible D match to TRBD1 (6 bases). The CDR3 loop spans 15 amino acids. Trimming pared 0 bases from V and 3 bases from J, leaving 9 bases between. From germline, CDR1 is MGHRA and CDR2 YSYEKL. Written as DNA, the CDR3 is TGCGCCAGCAGCCAAGATGGACAGTACAATCAGCCCCAGCATTTT. This gives the protein CASSQDGQYNQPQHF.

This clonotype was observed many times. J is TRBJ2-1 and V is TRBV15; D remains unclear. Trimming pared 5 bases from V and 4 bases from J, leaving 6 bases between. Germline V gene lookup returns CDR1 LNHNV and CDR2 YYDKDF (reference sequence). The CDR3 is 12 residues long. CDR3 nucleotides: TGTGCCACCAGCCAGACTTACAATGAGCAGTTCTTC. Protein product: CATSQTYNEQFF.